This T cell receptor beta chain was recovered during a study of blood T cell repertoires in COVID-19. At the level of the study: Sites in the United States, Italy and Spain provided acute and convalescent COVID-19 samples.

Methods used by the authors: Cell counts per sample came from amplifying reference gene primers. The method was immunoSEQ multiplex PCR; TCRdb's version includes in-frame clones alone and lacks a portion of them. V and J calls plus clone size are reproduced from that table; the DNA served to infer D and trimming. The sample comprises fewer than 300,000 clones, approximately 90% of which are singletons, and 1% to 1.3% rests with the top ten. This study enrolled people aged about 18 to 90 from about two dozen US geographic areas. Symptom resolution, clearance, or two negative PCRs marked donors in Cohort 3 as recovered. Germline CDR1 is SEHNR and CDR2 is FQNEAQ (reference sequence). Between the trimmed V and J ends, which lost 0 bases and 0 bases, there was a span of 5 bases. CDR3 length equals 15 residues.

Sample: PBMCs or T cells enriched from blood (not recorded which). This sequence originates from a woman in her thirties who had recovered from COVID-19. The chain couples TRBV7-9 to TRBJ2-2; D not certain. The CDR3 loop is CASSLARSNTGELFF. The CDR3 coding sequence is TGTGCCAGCAGCTTAGCCAGGTCGAACACCGGGGAGCTGTTTTTT.